Below, 25 T cell receptor beta chains from the same sample are listed, as sequenced in a study of cytomegalovirus exposure and HLA in healthy donors. Use of 60 Vbeta and 13 Jbeta primers characterized the PCR. Data came from immunoSEQ multiplex PCR; TCRdb stores just in-frame clones and leaves some out. Seen here are approximately 160,000 clones, approximately 84% observed once, and the top ten hold roughly 6.4%. Sample: PBMCs. Every receptor here comes from a woman in her thirties or forties in good health and CMV-seropositive.

The chain has TRBV5-1 and TRBJ1-1, with D unclear. This CDR3 spans 15 amino acids. Germline-derived CDR1 and CDR2 are SGHRS and YFSETQ. The V gene lost 0 bases and the J gene lost 4 bases, with 13 bases spanning the gap. CDR3 amino acids: CASSLDRANPTEAFF. CDR3 nucleotides: TGCGCCAGCAGCTTGGACCGAGCTAATCCCACTGAAGCTTTCTTT.

This clone was detected a few times. The gene calls are TRBV10-3 and TRBJ1-6; D not resolved. The V end lost 0 bases, the J end lost 7 bases, and 19 bases lay between the germline ends. The CDR3 is 18 residues long. CDR1 and CDR2 from the germline V gene are ENHRY and SYGVKD. This CDR3 reads CAISESRGSSSRNSPLHF. The CDR3 bases are TGTGCCATCAGTGAGTCGAGAGGGTCATCGAGCAGGAATTCACCCCTCCACTTT.

The rearrangement links TRBV19 to TRBJ2-2; possibly TRBD1 for D (7 bases). Per the germline V gene, CDR1 is LNHDA and CDR2 is SQIVND (reference sequence). The ends were cut back, 5 bases at V and 5 bases at J, with 18 bases in the middle. The CDR3 is made up of 16 amino acids. Here the CDR3 reads CASSLQGGAGTGELFF. The CDR3 DNA is TGTGCCAGTAGTCTTCAGGGGGGCGCAGGTACCGGGGAGCTGTTTTTT.

The gene calls are TRBV5-1 and TRBJ2-1, with TRBD2 identical over 8 bases. Trimming at V came to 4 bases and at J to 3 bases, leaving 6 bases not matched to a gene. Germline V gene data show CDR1 as SGHRS and CDR2 as YFSETQ. The CDR3 totals 15 residues. The CDR3 nucleotides are TGCGCCAGCAGCCCGGGGGGGGTAGGCTACAATGAGCAGTTCTTC. Protein product: CASSPGGVGYNEQFF.

The CDR3 reads CAWSATGTRFDEQYF. The CDR3 DNA follows: TGTGCCTGGAGTGCCACCGGGACTAGGTTTGACGAGCAGTACTTC. The chain couples TRBV30 to TRBJ2-7, with 8 bases aligning to TRBD2. Germline V gives CDR1 GTSNPN, CDR2 SVGIG (reference sequence). This CDR3 spans 15 amino acids. The J segment lost 5 bases and the V segment lost 1 base, leaving 10 bases of the junction unmatched. The complete variable domain, with remaining parts taken from reference TRBV30 and TRBJ2-7, reads SQTIHQWPATLVQPVGSPLSLECTVEGTSNPNLYWYRQAAGRGLQLLFYSVGIGQISSEVPQNLSASRPQDRQFILSSKKLLLSDSGFYLCAWSATGTRFDEQYFGPGTRLTVT.

V gene TRBV6-5 combines with J gene TRBJ2-3, with 13 bases identical to TRBD2. Germline V gene lookup returns CDR1 MNHEY and CDR2 SVGAGI. This CDR3 spans 15 amino acids. J was trimmed by 5 bases and V by 10 bases; bases with no gene match: 9. CDR3 bases: TGTGCCACACGACTAGCGGGGGGCCGGGGAGATACGCAGTATTTT. This sequence encodes CATRLAGGRGDTQYF.

About this clone itself: A junction boundary mismatches the germline segment, possibly from a read error. The chain couples TRBV7-9 to TRBJ1-6; TRBD1 matches at 7 bases. This CDR3 contains 16 residues. Per the germline V gene, CDR1 is SEHNR and CDR2 is FQNEAQ (reference sequence). The CDR3, as DNA: TGTTCCAGCAGCTTAGCGCCGGGACAGACGAATTCACCCCTCCACTTT. The encoded protein is CSSSLAPGQTNSPLHF.

This chain joins TRBV27 and TRBJ2-1; 7 nucleotides line up with TRBD2. This CDR3 contains 12 residues. The V gene's germline CDR1 is MNHEY and CDR2 SMNVEV (reference sequence). V was pared by 8 bases and J by 6 bases, with 4 bases of the junction left unmatched. The CDR3 spells CASARGFNEQFF. CDR3 DNA: TGTGCCAGCGCGCGGGGGTTCAATGAGCAGTTCTTC.

The chain joins TRBV7-3 to TRBJ2-1, with D perhaps TRBD2 (6 bases). This CDR3 spans 14 amino acids. Germline lookup yields CDR1 SGHTA and CDR2 FQGTGA. With 2 bases removed from V and 6 bases from J, the gap between germline ends came to 11 bases. CDR3 sequence (DNA): TGTGCCAGCAGCTTAGGAGGGCAGATCAATGAGCAGTTCTTC. Protein sequence: CASSLGGQINEQFF.

This chain connects TRBV5-1 to TRBJ2-3, with TRBD2 as a possible D gene (6 bases). This CDR3 contains 14 residues. Per germline, CDR1 SGHRS and CDR2 YFSETQ. Trimming removed 0 bases at V and 5 bases at J, with 10 bases between. CDR3: CASSLGGGLDTQYF. CDR3 coding DNA: TGCGCCAGCAGCTTGGGCGGAGGGTTAGATACGCAGTATTTT.

This chain links TRBV6-1 with TRBJ2-1; D possibly corresponds to TRBD1 (5 bases). Germline CDR1 is MNHNS and CDR2 is SASEGT. The CDR3 contains 15 residues. V lost 2 bases and J lost 1, with 9 bases in between. CDR3 nucleotide sequence: TGTGCCAGCAGTGAACCAGGGCGGTCCTACAATGAGCAGTTCTTC. Translation gives CASSEPGRSYNEQFF.

This chain joins TRBV28 and TRBJ1-2; 7 bases fit TRBD1. The germline V gene has CDR1 MDHEN and CDR2 SYDVKM. The CDR3 extends over 16 amino acids. The V gene end was trimmed by 3 bases and the J gene end by 1 base; junction bases not matched to a gene: 8. Here the CDR3 DNA reads TGTGCCAGCAGTTTCCCGGGACAGTCGGTTAACTATGGCTACACCTTC. Translated: CASSFPGQSVNYGYTF.

The chain links TRBV9 to TRBJ1-2; unclear D gene. V was trimmed by 0 bases and J by 2 bases, leaving 8 bases between them. CDR1 SGDLS and CDR2 YYNGEE come from the germline V gene. The CDR3 consists of 14 residues. The CDR3 loop is CASSVGGWNYGYTF. CDR3 sequence (DNA): TGTGCCAGCAGCGTAGGAGGATGGAACTATGGCTACACCTTC.

The rearrangement links TRBV9 to TRBJ1-1; weak D call: TRBD1 (6 bases). Germline CDR1 and CDR2: SGDLS and YYNGEE. V lost 2 bases, J lost 1 base, and 15 bases lay in between. The CDR3 has 16 amino acids. CDR3 loop: CASSVGAGGENTEAFF. For the CDR3, the DNA is TGTGCCAGCAGCGTTGGGGCTGGGGGCGAGAACACTGAAGCTTTCTTT.

V gene TRBV4-2 combines with J gene TRBJ1-2; D not resolved. The CDR3 has 15 amino acids. Trimming cost V 0 bases and J 0 bases, with 8 bases left between them. The germline CDR1 and CDR2 sequences are LGHNA and YNFKEQ. The CDR3 DNA reads TGTGCCAGCAGCCAAGATTCAAGAGCTAACTATGGCTACACCTTC. As protein: CASSQDSRANYGYTF.

This rearrangement joins TRBV7-6 to TRBJ2-2; D possibly corresponds to TRBD2 (6 bases). Trimming cost V 5 bases and J 9 bases, with 16 bases left between them. The germline gives CDR1 SGHVS, CDR2 FNYEAQ. CDR3 length: 14 residues. The CDR3 DNA reads TGTGCCAGCAGCCTCATCCGGGACTCTCGGGAGCTGTTTTTT. Its translation: CASSLIRDSRELFF.

The chain has TRBV21-1 and TRBJ1-1; no DNA check was done on the table's D call, TRBD1. TRBV21-1 is deemed a pseudogene. The CDR3 runs 13 residues. The CDR3 protein is CASSGQGGAEAFF. The CDR3 DNA follows: TGTGCCAGCAGCGGACAGGGCGGCGCTGAAGCTTTCTTT.

The chain joins TRBV4-3 to TRBJ2-1; 8 nucleotides line up with TRBD2. The CDR3 has 17 amino acids. J lost 7 bases, V lost 0 bases, and 11 bases had no gene match. The V gene's germline CDR1 is LGHNA and CDR2 YSLEER. CDR3 coding DNA: TGCGCCAGCAGCCAAGATCTAGCAGCGGGGGCCCGAAATGAGCAGTTCTTC. It yields the protein CASSQDLAAGARNEQFF.

The chain carries TRBV7-3 and TRBJ2-2; 10 bases line up with TRBD2. This CDR3 comprises 16 residues. The junction had 4 bases not matched to a gene; V was cut back by 5 bases and J by 1 base. Germline CDR1 is SGHTA and CDR2 is FQGTGA. The CDR3 nucleotides are TGTGCCAGCAGCCCCAGCGGGGGGGAGAACACCGGGGAGCTGTTTTTT. This sequence encodes CASSPSGGENTGELFF.

This clone was seen just once. The chain carries TRBV6-1 and TRBJ2-7; maybe TRBD2 (6 bases). This CDR3 has 12 residues. CDR1 is MNHNS and CDR2 is SASEGT in the germline V gene. V was cut by 8 bases and J by 3 bases, with 11 bases left in between. Written as DNA, the CDR3 is TGTGCCAGCTCACGGGACTTCTACGAGCAGTACTTC. Its translation: CASSRDFYEQYF.

V and J are TRBV28 and TRBJ1-4, with TRBD1 matching over 9 bases. Per germline, CDR1 MDHEN and CDR2 SYDVKM. The CDR3 runs 14 residues. After removal of 10 bases from V and 7 bases from J, the junction contained 10 bases not matched to a gene. In DNA form, the CDR3 reads TGTGCCATCCAAGGAGGGACAGGGACTGAAAAACTGTTTTTT. Its protein product is CAIQGGTGTEKLFF.

This rearrangement joins TRBV2 to TRBJ1-5; TRBD1 is a possible D gene (6 bases). CDR3 length equals 14 residues. The V gene lost 1 base and the J gene lost 7 bases, with 11 bases spanning the gap. Germline V lookup: CDR1 SNHLY, CDR2 FYNNEI. The DNA of the CDR3 is TGTGCCAGCAGTGAAGTGTCAGGGGAACAGCCCCAGCATTTT. Translating it yields CASSEVSGEQPQHF.

This sequence joins TRBV19 and TRBJ1-2; no clear D gene. Trimming pared 1 base from V and 8 bases from J, leaving 8 bases between. Germline CDR1 and CDR2: LNHDA and SQIVND (reference sequence). The CDR3 spans 12 residues. The CDR3 here is CASSIGRSGYTF. As DNA, the CDR3 is TGTGCCAGTAGTATAGGGCGGAGCGGCTACACCTTC.

This clone was recorded a few times. The chain uses TRBV5-6 and TRBJ2-1; 12 bases are a match to TRBD2. V was pared by 0 bases and J by 6 bases, with 7 bases of the junction left unmatched. In germline, CDR1 is SGHDT, CDR2 YYEEEE. The CDR3 totals 17 residues. The CDR3 here is CASSLASGGARGNEQFF. DNA of the CDR3: TGTGCCAGCAGCTTGGCTAGCGGGGGGGCCAGGGGCAATGAGCAGTTCTTC.

This clone was seen once. The J gene is TRBJ1-6, the V gene TRBV15, with TRBD1 identical over 9 bases. CDR1 and CDR2 from the germline V gene are LNHNV and YYDKDF (reference sequence). The CDR3 runs to 14 residues. The V and J ends lost 4 bases and 8 bases, in that order; junction bases with no gene match: 3. CDR3 sequence (DNA): TGTGCCACCAGCACCGGGACAGGGTATTCACCCCTCCACTTT. This sequence encodes CATSTGTGYSPLHF.